Shown below are 31 T cell receptor beta chains from a single sample sequenced in a study of blood T cell repertoires in COVID-19 (dated by TCRdb to the early 2020s). The library was made by the immunoSEQ multiplex PCR assay. TCRdb's version of the immuneACCESS table is confined to in-frame rearrangements and falls short of the full clone set. An unresolved V gene accounts for under half of the shortfall where checked; the remainder is of unknown origin. The sample table holds 180,000 or so clones, of which approximately 83% were seen once. The ten largest make up roughly 11% of the sample. The specimen was peripheral blood. These TCRs come from a human donor with active or convalescent COVID-19. The donor label of this sample is uncertain.

The chain recombines TRBV6-4 with TRBJ1-1; possibly TRBD1 for D (5 bases). The V end was cut by 6 bases, the J end by 8 bases, with 16 bases between. Germline V lookup: CDR1 MRHNA, CDR2 SNTAGT. The CDR3 is made up of 13 amino acids. CDR3 bases: TGTGCCAGCAGCCTTGACAGCTTAGGGGAAGCTTTCTTT. Translation gives CASSLDSLGEAFF.

The J gene is TRBJ2-3, the V gene TRBV15, with TRBD2 matching 7 bases. V dropped 6 bases and J dropped 3; count of bases not matched to a gene: 9. There are 15 residues in the CDR3. CDR1 and CDR2 (germline): LNHNV, YYDKDF (reference sequence). The CDR3 DNA reads as TGTGCCACCAGGGAGGGAGGGGATGAGACAGATACGCAGTATTTT. Its protein is CATREGGDETDTQYF. Using reference TRBV15 and TRBJ2-3 for the parts outside the CDR3, the full variable domain is DAMVIQNPRYQVTQFGKPVTLSCSQTLNHNVMYWYQQKSSQAPKLLFHYYDKDFNNEADTPDNFQSRRPNTSFCFLDIRSPGLGDTAMYLCATREGGDETDTQYFGPGTRLTVL.

V gene TRBV5-4 combines with J gene TRBJ1-1; 10 bases align to TRBD1. The CDR3 runs 16 residues. The germline CDR1 and CDR2 sequences are SGHNT and YYREEE (reference sequence). With V trimmed by 3 bases and J by 6 bases, 11 bases remained unmatched. Here the CDR3 DNA reads TGTGCCAGCAGCTCAAGGGACAGGGGAACGGGGCCTGAAGCTTTCTTT. As protein: CASSSRDRGTGPEAFF. Based on the CDR3 plus reference TRBV5-4 and TRBJ1-1, the full variable domain is ETGVTQSPTHLIKTRGQQVTLRCSSQSGHNTVSWYQQALGQGPQFIFQYYREEENGRGNFPPRFSGLQFPNYSSELNVNALELDDSALYLCASSSRDRGTGPEAFFGQGTRLTVV.

The V call is TRBV3-1 (or the pseudogene TRBV3-2), the J call TRBJ2-3; 10 bases fit TRBD2. This CDR3 contains 15 residues. Per the germline V gene, CDR1 is LGHDT and CDR2 is YNNKEL (reference sequence). Unmatched junction bases numbered 2, after V lost 1 base and J lost 4 bases. This CDR3 reads CASSQGSGGADTQYF. The CDR3 coding sequence is TGTGCCAGCAGCCAAGGGAGCGGGGGGGCAGATACGCAGTATTTT.

This clone showed up just once. The genes are TRBV5-1 and TRBJ2-5; 9 nucleotides line up with TRBD2. CDR3 length: 16 residues. J was trimmed by 4 bases and V by 4 bases; bases with no gene match: 11. Germline lookup yields CDR1 SGHRS and CDR2 YFSETQ. Written as DNA, the CDR3 is TGCGCCAGCAGCCTGTTGGCGGGAGGGTTGACAGAGACCCAGTACTTC. Its protein is CASSLLAGGLTETQYF.

V is TRBV4-3 and J is TRBJ2-5; TRBD2 matches at 9 bases. The CDR3 has 16 residues. V lost 0 bases and J lost 3; bases outside the gene matches: 5. CDR1 LGHNA and CDR2 YSLEER come from the germline V gene. This CDR3 reads CASSQDFLAGKETQYF. Written as DNA, the CDR3 is TGCGCCAGCAGCCAAGATTTTCTAGCGGGAAAAGAGACCCAGTACTTC.

CDR3 in DNA: TGTGCCAGCAGCGTGGGACAGGGTGTGGGTACGCAGTATTTT. It translates to CASSVGQGVGTQYF. The chain links TRBV9 to TRBJ2-3; 9 bases map to TRBD1. The CDR3 is 14 residues long. Germline V gene sequence: CDR1 SGDLS, CDR2 YYNGEE. J lost 8 bases, V lost 2 bases, and 6 bases had no gene match.

A few counts support this clone. This chain uses TRBV11-2 with TRBJ2-1; 7 nucleotides match TRBD2. V was pared by 8 bases and J by 0 bases, with 7 bases of the junction left unmatched. The CDR3 consists of 15 residues. The germline V gene encodes CDR1 SGHAT and CDR2 FQNNGV. The CDR3, as DNA: TGTGCCAGCGACGGAGCGGGGCTCTCCTACAATGAGCAGTTCTTC. It encodes CASDGAGLSYNEQFF.

The chain uses TRBV28 and TRBJ2-2; 7 bases line up with TRBD1. Per the germline V gene, CDR1 is MDHEN and CDR2 is SYDVKM. This CDR3 comprises 18 residues. Trimming took 4 bases from V and 5 from J; bases not matched to a gene: 16. Here the CDR3 DNA reads TGTGCCAGCAGTTCCGGACAGGCTAGGGACGCGACGACCGGGGAGCTGTTTTTT. This encodes CASSSGQARDATTGELFF.

The rearrangement links TRBV4-3 to TRBJ1-3; D gene unclear. The germline V gene encodes CDR1 LGHNA and CDR2 YSLEER. V was clipped by 0 bases and J by 7 bases, with 13 bases between them. CDR3 length: 15 amino acids. CDR3 region: CASSQDGQAGNTIYF. CDR3 bases: TGCGCCAGCAGCCAAGATGGGCAGGCGGGGAACACCATATATTTT.

The chain joins TRBV10-3 to TRBJ2-1, with 9 positions matching TRBD2. V dropped 10 bases and J dropped 8; count of bases not matched to a gene: 9. Germline CDR1 is ENHRY and CDR2 is SYGVKD. The CDR3 totals 13 residues. This chain's CDR3 is CATLSGSEYEQFF. The CDR3, as DNA: TGTGCCACCCTTAGCGGGAGTGAGTATGAGCAGTTCTTC.

This chain joins TRBV7-2 and TRBJ2-7; D is ambiguous. V was pared by 1 base and J by 3 bases, with 16 bases between. The germline V gene has CDR1 SGHTA and CDR2 FQGNSA. This CDR3 contains 16 residues. The DNA of the CDR3 is TGTGCCAGCAGCTTAGGGTGGAGCAATATAAACTACGAGCAGTACTTC. Its translation: CASSLGWSNINYEQYF.

CDR3 bases: TGCAGCGTTGAAGCTCCGTACAGGGGGGTGAACACTGAAGCTTTCTTT. It translates to CSVEAPYRGVNTEAFF. The chain joins TRBV29-1 to TRBJ1-1; 8 bases match TRBD1. With V trimmed by 1 base and J by 0 bases, 7 bases remained unmatched. CDR1 and CDR2 from the germline V gene are SQVTM and ANQGSEA. CDR3 length equals 16 residues.

V is TRBV7-2 and J is TRBJ1-1; 9 bases are shared with TRBD1. The CDR3 contains 15 residues. The junction had 7 bases not matched to a gene; V was cut back by 3 bases and J by 5 bases. Germline V lookup: CDR1 SGHTA, CDR2 FQGNSA. As DNA, the CDR3 is TGTGCCAGCAGCTTCCAACAGGGGGCTCAGACTGAAGCTTTCTTT. This codes for CASSFQQGAQTEAFF.

The genes are TRBV9 and TRBJ2-5; tentative D call: TRBD2 (5 bases). V dropped 2 bases and J dropped 2 bases, with 13 bases sitting between them. CDR1 is SGDLS and CDR2 is YYNGEE in the germline V gene. There are 15 residues in the CDR3. CDR3 sequence reads: CASSVGVPAQETQYF. The CDR3 nucleotides are TGTGCCAGCAGCGTCGGGGTTCCCGCACAAGAGACCCAGTACTTC.

The chain joins TRBV27 to TRBJ2-7, with 7 bases identical to TRBD1. Germline V gene lookup returns CDR1 MNHEY and CDR2 SMNVEV (reference sequence). V lost 11 bases and J lost 4; bases outside the gene matches: 17. CDR3 length: 15 residues. CDR3 DNA sequence: TGTGCCCCAGGGGCCGGGACAGCGAGAGCTTACGAGCAGTACTTC. This gives the protein CAPGAGTARAYEQYF.

The chain has TRBV19 and TRBJ1-4; 9 nucleotides align to TRBD1. This CDR3 comprises 15 residues. Germline loops: CDR1 LNHDA, CDR2 SQIVND (reference sequence). V lost 7 bases, J lost 0 bases, and 3 bases stayed unmatched. For the CDR3, the DNA is TGTGCCAGTACCACAGGGGGCCCAACTAATGAAAAACTGTTTTTT. Translated: CASTTGGPTNEKLFF. The variable domain in full, completed from reference TRBV19 and TRBJ1-4, reads DGGITQSPKYLFRKEGQNVTLSCEQNLNHDAMYWYRQDPGQGLRLIYYSQIVNDFQKGDIAEGYSVSREKKESFPLTVTSAQKNPTAFYLCASTTGGPTNEKLFFGSGTQLSVL.

The V call is TRBV4-3, the J call TRBJ1-6; 7 positions match TRBD1. The V gene end was trimmed by 5 bases and the J gene end by 7 bases; junction bases not matched to a gene: 8. This CDR3 has 15 amino acids. Germline V gene data show CDR1 as LGHNA and CDR2 as YSLEER. The CDR3 region is CASSSSGGTNSPLHF. DNA of the CDR3: TGCGCCAGCAGCTCCTCAGGGGGTACCAATTCACCCCTCCACTTT.

The chain employs TRBV7-9 and TRBJ2-3, with D tentatively TRBD2 (6 bases). With 4 bases removed from V and 6 bases from J, the gap between germline ends came to 14 bases. The CDR3 is 14 residues long. Germline values: CDR1 SEHNR, CDR2 FQNEAQ (reference sequence). The CDR3 sequence is CASSSRLVPDTQYF. The CDR3 DNA reads TGTGCCAGCAGCTCCCGACTAGTTCCGGATACGCAGTATTTT. Full variable domain (outside the CDR3, taken from reference TRBV7-9 and TRBJ2-3): DTGVSQNPRHKITKRGQNVTFRCDPISEHNRLYWYRQTLGQGPEFLTYFQNEAQLEKSRLLSDRFSAERPKGSFSTLEIQRTEQGDSAMYLCASSSRLVPDTQYFGPGTRLTVL.

This sequence joins TRBV7-9 and TRBJ2-7; 11 bases are a match to TRBD2. This CDR3 spans 14 amino acids. The junction had 1 base not matched to a gene; V was cut back by 3 bases and J by 3 bases. Germline V gene sequence: CDR1 SEHNR, CDR2 FQNEAQ (reference sequence). The CDR3 region has the DNA TGTGCCAGCAGCTTTCTAGCGGGGGGCTACGAGCAGTACTTC. Residues: CASSFLAGGYEQYF.

The rearrangement joins TRBV5-1 to TRBJ2-1, with D unclear. The V gene lost 0 bases and the J gene lost 1 base, with 14 bases spanning the gap. This CDR3 is 17 amino acids long. Germline CDR1 and CDR2: SGHRS and YFSETQ. The chain's CDR3 is CASSLGGSFQSYNEQFF. In nucleotides, the CDR3 is TGCGCCAGCAGCTTGGGTGGCAGTTTCCAATCCTACAATGAGCAGTTCTTC. Variable domain in full (rest from reference TRBV5-1 and TRBJ2-1): KAGVTQTPRYLIKTRGQQVTLSCSPISGHRSVSWYQQTPGQGLQFLFEYFSETQRNKGNFPGRFSGRQFSNSRSEMNVSTLELGDSALYLCASSLGGSFQSYNEQFFGPGTRLTVL.

This sequence joins TRBV28 and TRBJ1-5; 9 nucleotides agree with TRBD1. Germline V gene data show CDR1 as MDHEN and CDR2 as SYDVKM. J was trimmed by 6 bases and V by 5 bases; bases with no gene match: 11. The CDR3 loop spans 16 amino acids. The CDR3 bases are TGTGCCAGCAGTATCCCGGGGACAGGGTACCCTCAGCCCCAGCATTTT. Amino acid sequence: CASSIPGTGYPQPQHF.

This rearrangement joins TRBV28 to TRBJ1-4, with D tentatively TRBD1 (5 bases). With 6 bases removed from V and 10 bases from J, the gap between germline ends came to 12 bases. The CDR3 contains 12 residues. Looked up from germline, CDR1 is MDHEN and CDR2 is SYDVKM. The DNA of the CDR3 is TGTGCCAGCAGCACCACGGGGGTAAAACTGTTTTTT. It encodes CASSTTGVKLFF.

A single count supports this clone. This chain joins TRBV7-3 and TRBJ1-5; no clear D gene. The CDR3 is 13 amino acids. Trimming cost V 3 bases and J 4 bases, with 7 bases left between them. Germline assignment: CDR1 SGHTA and CDR2 FQGTGA. The CDR3 nucleotides are TGTGCCAGCAGCTTTCAGGCTAATCAGCCCCAGCATTTT. Its translation: CASSFQANQPQHF.

This sequence joins TRBV28 and TRBJ1-2; D perhaps matches TRBD1 (5 bases). V lost 7 bases and J lost 5, with 23 bases in between. This CDR3 has 16 residues. From germline, CDR1 is MDHEN and CDR2 SYDVKM. The CDR3 DNA reads as TGTGCCAGCACCGTAGGCAGGGTTGCGCTTGGGTATGGCTACACCTTC. The encoded protein is CASTVGRVALGYGYTF.

CDR3 bases: TGTGCCAGCTCTCCGGCAGGGGATAATTCACCCCTCCACTTT. Protein product: CASSPAGDNSPLHF. The J gene is TRBJ1-6, the V gene TRBV28, with a weak D call TRBD1 (6 bases). Germline CDR1 MDHEN, CDR2 SYDVKM. V was shortened by 8 bases and J by 5 bases, with 13 bases between the two germline ends. The CDR3 contains 14 residues.

The gene calls are TRBV6-5 and TRBJ1-2, with 9 bases matching TRBD1. The CDR3 has 14 amino acids. Germline-derived CDR1 and CDR2 are MNHEY and SVGAGI. With 4 bases clipped from V and 5 bases from J, the junction kept 5 bases outside the gene matches. CDR3 DNA sequence: TGTGCCAGCAGTTGGGACAGGGTGGGGTATGGCTACACCTTC. It codes for CASSWDRVGYGYTF.

V usage is TRBV11-3 and J usage is TRBJ2-2; the match to TRBD2 covers 8 bases. This CDR3 region has 16 residues. Germline V CDR1 and CDR2: SGHNT, YENEEA. After removal of 2 bases from V and 6 bases from J, the junction contained 8 bases not matched to a gene. CDR3 sequence: CASSLRGRFKAGELFF. For the CDR3, the DNA is TGTGCCAGCAGCTTACGCGGGAGGTTTAAGGCCGGGGAGCTGTTTTTT.

V gene TRBV24-1 combines with J gene TRBJ2-1, with 9 positions matching TRBD2. The CDR3 sequence is 16 residues long. Germline trimming cut 3 bases from V and 6 bases from J; bases unmatched to any gene: 8. From germline, CDR1 is KGHDR and CDR2 SFDVKD. The CDR3: CATSDIVAGALNEQFF. The CDR3, as DNA: TGTGCCACCAGTGATATAGTAGCGGGAGCGCTCAATGAGCAGTTCTTC.

This chain joins TRBV13 and TRBJ2-7; the match to TRBD2 covers 12 bases. Germline lookup yields CDR1 PRHDT and CDR2 FYEKMQ (reference sequence). The CDR3 is 15 amino acids. V was clipped by 3 bases and J by 1 base; unmatched bases: 1. CDR3 sequence: CASSFGLAGSYEQYF. CDR3 nucleotide sequence: TGTGCCAGCAGCTTTGGACTAGCGGGGTCCTACGAGCAGTACTTC.

The rearrangement uses TRBV7-9 and TRBJ1-5; a weak D match, TRBD1 (6 bases). The CDR3 totals 16 residues. Germline V gives CDR1 SEHNR, CDR2 FQNEAQ (reference sequence). The V gene lost 0 bases and the J gene lost 7 bases, with 16 bases spanning the gap. The CDR3 DNA sequence: TGTGCCAGCAGCTTAGCGCAAGGGGGAGGGGAACAGCCCCAGCATTTT. This codes for CASSLAQGGGEQPQHF.